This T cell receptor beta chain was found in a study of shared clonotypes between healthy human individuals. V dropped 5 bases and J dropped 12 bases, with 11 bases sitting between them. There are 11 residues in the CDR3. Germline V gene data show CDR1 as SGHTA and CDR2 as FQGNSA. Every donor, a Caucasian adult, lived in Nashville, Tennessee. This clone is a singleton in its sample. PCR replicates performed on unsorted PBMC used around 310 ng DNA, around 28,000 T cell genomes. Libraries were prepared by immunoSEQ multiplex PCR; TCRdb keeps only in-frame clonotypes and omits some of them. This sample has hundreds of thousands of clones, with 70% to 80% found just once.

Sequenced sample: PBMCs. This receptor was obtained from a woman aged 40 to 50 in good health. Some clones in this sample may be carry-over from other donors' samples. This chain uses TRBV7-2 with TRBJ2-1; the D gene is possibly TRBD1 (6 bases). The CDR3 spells CASSTRGRQFF. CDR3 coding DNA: TGTGCCAGCAGCACCAGGGGCCGGCAGTTCTTC.